The sequence of this T cell receptor beta chain was determined in a study of T cell responses to AZD1222 COVID-19 vaccine (dated by TCRdb to about 2021). About the full investigation: TCR sequencing covered fewer than 250 trial participants: 207 given two doses of AZD1222 and 26 given two doses of MenACWY control vaccine. Trial participants were enrolled into age subgroups of 18-55, 56-69 and 70-plus years, which contained 148, 28 and 57 TCR-sequenced participants, respectively.

With respect to this clone: The antigen this receptor binds is unknown. The record has no base qualities; no much larger clone is one base away.

The CDR3 regions of human TCRbeta chains were analyzed by immunosequencing. The original methods were these. TCRs in the repertoires were matched against a reference library of SARS-CoV-2-specific TCRs that had been generated with the MIRA antigen-specificity platform. Breadth was defined as the fraction of unique TCRs that were SARS-CoV-2-associated, and depth was defined as the fraction of total T cells that were SARS-CoV-2-associated. Each spike-specific TCR was assigned to its reactive spike region and to a CD4 or CD8 class using the MIRA data. Log10-transformed breadth and depth values were compared by one-way ANOVA with Sidak's multiple comparisons tests. TCRdb provides this immuneACCESS table in a form limited to in-frame rearrangements. Some clones are lacking; in checked studies, under half of them reflect an unresolved V gene, and why the rest are absent is not known. V, J and clone size reflect that table, while D and trimming were determined from the DNA. The sample has about 140,000 clones on record, around 90% of them singletons. Of the sample, 7% to 9% falls within the top ten clones.

The germline V gene encodes CDR1 SGDLS and CDR2 YYNGEE. The CDR3, from cysteine to phenylalanine, totals 15 residues. Just the 45-base CDR3 DNA is kept, in frame starting at base 1. V lost 6 bases and J lost 4 bases, and the count of bases not matched to a germline gene is 9. The sample's time point label, decoded: about 28 days (+/-7) after the second vaccine dose. The treatment or condition label, read with the paper, signifies: meningococcal conjugate vaccine given as trial control. Samples from vaccinated people were obtained from the UK trials COV001 and COV002, which included a single-blind randomized controlled phase 2/3 trial of AZD1222 (ChAdOx1 nCoV-19) in healthy adults. For TCRbeta chain sequencing, PBMC samples were collected from trial participants at day 0 and at day 28 after the second dose. Study-level results and caveats: After two AZD1222 doses, spike-specific TCR breadth and depth were significantly higher than at day 0 and than in MenACWY recipients. Vaccine-associated CD4 TCRs spanned the whole spike protein, with dominant responses in regions 160-218 and 743-854. Because no samples from the day 14 peak response were available, repertoires could be characterized only after the peak T cell response. Conclusions about previously exposed vaccinees are limited because only six or seven AZD1222 recipients were SARS-CoV-2 seropositive at baseline. Participants were mostly white British and included more females than males, and it was suggested by the authors that clonal diversity may have been underestimated. Epitopes outside the regions mutated in the B.1.351 and B.1.1.7 variants were reportedly recognized by nearly half of the unique spike-specific TCRs. The 56-69-year group was small, and its depth increase did not reach significance, likely because of low power.

Source: peripheral blood, taken 28 days after the second dose of the MenACWY control vaccine. Recombination connected TRBV9 to TRBJ2-7, with 11 middle bases fitting TRBD1. The sequence came from an adult who received the MenACWY meningococcal vaccine as a control. The DNA is TGTGCCAGCAACAATGGACAGGGGGCTTTTTACGAGCAGTACTTC. Translation gives CASNNGQGAFYEQYF.